Reported below is one T cell receptor (beta chain). The target antigen is unknown. The junction and the germline gene differ at one end; a read error may be behind it. This CDR3 has 16 residues. In germline, CDR1 is WSHSY, CDR2 SAAADI. The data are from a study of CD8+CD57+ T cells in acquired aplastic anemia. Study background: Recorded DNA amounts for sorted CD4+ and CD8+ cells had an average of 3.2 ug. Healthy donor CD4+ cell samples had a mean of about 10.8 million reads. Study results and limitations: Between patients and controls, CD8+ Simpson's diversity did not vary significantly. Between patients and controls, around 31 CD8+ CDR3 sequences were found in common.

Investigators profiled TCR beta VDJ and CDR3 from genomic DNA template. TCRdb re-analysed the reads in MiXCR, keeping a single row per CDR3 protein. The data contain 180,000 or so distinct CDR3 sequences, 40% to 55% of them seen just once; the ten biggest clones take up approximately 2.9%. Sequenced input: sorted CD4+, CD8+, or CD8+CD57+ T cells (not recorded which) from PBMCs. The chain links TRBV10-2 to TRBJ2-1; D may be TRBD2 (6 bases). This receptor was identified in a human donor in good health. In nucleotides, the CDR3 is TGTGCCAGCAGTCCCCGGGGTCTTGCGGGGTACAATGAGCAGTTCTTC. It encodes CASSPRGLAGYNEQFF.